This T cell receptor beta chain comes out of a study of blood T cell repertoires in COVID-19. Study in general: T cells, B-cell-depleted T cells, or PBMCs provided the cDNA or gDNA that served as material.

Some clones are missing from TCRdb's copy, which holds only in-frame ones; the method was immunoSEQ multiplex PCR. The table records 120,000 or so clones, 65% to 90% of them present only once. The germline CDR1 and CDR2 sequences are LGHDT and YNNKEL (reference sequence). Unmatched junction bases numbered 8, after V lost 2 bases and J lost 7 bases. This CDR3 region has 17 residues. In its sample, this clone was seen a few times. The sample was peripheral blood. This chain joins TRBV3-1 (or the pseudogene TRBV3-2) and TRBJ2-2; 12 positions agree with TRBD2. The TCR originated in a man at least 80 years old with active or convalescent COVID-19. In DNA, the CDR3 is TGTGCCAGCAGCCAAAATCGTCTAGCGGGGGGGCTCGGGGAGCTGTTTTTT. This codes for CASSQNRLAGGLGELFF.